The clone carrying this T cell receptor beta chain was picked up many times. Its antigen is unidentified. This record comes from a study of CD8 T cells in ankylosing spondylitis. Findings and caveats of the study: Peripheral blood samples showed relatively rare disease-linked clones, and these clones were CD8+. In the blood and synovial fluid of reactive arthritis, some motif variants had been previously reported. There was a TCR beta motif, made of several highly homologous variants, that appeared characteristic of ankylosing spondylitis blood.

Germline CDR1 and CDR2: MNHEY and SMNVEV (reference sequence). The CDR3 covers 14 residues. V lost 3 bases to trimming and J lost 2 bases, with 7 bases between them. Using its own MiXCR run on the 5' RACE reads, TCRdb lists one record per CDR3 protein. The data show fewer than 200,000 distinct CDR3 sequences, 18% seen once. The V and J genes are TRBV27 and TRBJ1-4; unclear D gene. Sequenced: blood, either unsorted or a sorted T cell fraction (not recorded which). This receptor was identified in a male donor aged 10-29 years with ankylosing spondylitis or in good health (not recorded which). The CDR3 reads CASSFGGTNEKLFF. In nucleotides, the CDR3 is TGTGCCAGCAGTTTCGGAGGTACTAATGAAAAACTGTTTTTT.